The TCR beta chain described here comes from a study of vaccination effects on CD4 cells after COVID-19. V shed 0 bases and J shed 1 base, with 7 bases lying between them. CDR1 and CDR2 (germline): SGHKS, YYEKEE (reference sequence). The CDR3 contains 14 residues. Study-level findings and limits: Infection-derived and vaccine-derived clones contracted markedly late after vaccination.

As concerns this clone: Its antigen is unknown.

Sequencing followed a ViraFEST assay step that expanded antigen-specific CD4+ T cells with viral peptide pools. Following culture for roughly 10 days, CD4+ T cells were isolated. Participants were given two doses of BNT162b2 or mRNA-1273 vaccine. Generated by immunoSEQ multiplex PCR, the TCRdb table keeps only in-frame clones and is missing some. The sample gives about 24,000 clones, roughly four fifths of which show up once; around 5.3% is in the top ten. The chain employs TRBV5-5 and TRBJ1-2; D unresolved. Sequencing was performed on CD4+ T cells from PBMCs cultured with SARS-CoV-2 spike peptides, taken after COVID-19 vaccination. This TCR came from a human donor who received a COVID-19 vaccine. Some clones in this sample may be carry-over from other donors' samples. This CDR3 is CASSLVTNNYGYTF. The CDR3 DNA is TGTGCCAGCAGCTTGGTTACCAATAACTATGGCTACACCTTC.